Each of the 26 T cell receptor beta chains below was sequenced from the same sample in a study of T cell responses to AZD1222 COVID-19 vaccine. Produced via immunoSEQ multiplex PCR; TCRdb's table is partial and in-frame only. The top ten clones hold roughly 16% of a sample with some 150,000 clones, about 91% of them seen once. The sample was peripheral blood, taken on day 0 of AZD1222 vaccination. The receptors stem from an adult in good health.

The rearrangement uses TRBV7-7 and TRBJ1-6; D unresolved. V was pared by 8 bases and J by 0 bases, with 20 bases between. The CDR3 runs to 18 residues. The germline V gene encodes CDR1 SSHAT and CDR2 FNYEAQ (reference sequence). CDR3 bases: TGTGCCAGCGTCCATCCCGAAGATAGGAGCTCCTATAATTCACCCCTCCACTTT. Its protein product is CASVHPEDRSSYNSPLHF.

The rearrangement links TRBV20-1 to TRBJ2-7, with D unclear. CDR3 length equals 11 residues. The germline CDR1 and CDR2 sequences are DFQATT and SNEGSKA (reference sequence). Trimming left V 3 bases short and J 8 bases short, with 11 bases between. CDR3 bases: TGCAGTGCTAGCCCGGGCCTTAAGCAGTACTTC. Protein product: CSASPGLKQYF.

This clone was recorded once. The chain joins TRBV12-3 or TRBV12-4 to TRBJ1-2, with D unresolved. V lost 3 bases and J 5 bases, leaving 7 bases between the germline ends. The CDR3 sequence is 12 residues long. The CDR3 coding sequence is TGTGCCAGCAGTTTGCAGACGTATGGCTACACCTTC. Protein product: CASSLQTYGYTF.

The genes are TRBV18 and TRBJ2-6; the D gene is possibly TRBD1 (6 bases). This CDR3 region has 22 residues. Germline V gene data show CDR1 as KGHSH and CDR2 as LQKENI. Trimming took off 6 bases at V and 0 bases at J, with 30 bases between the two ends. Here the CDR3 reads CASSPRLDSTGSTFSGANVLTF. CDR3 in DNA: TGTGCCAGCTCGCCTCGACTGGACTCGACAGGTTCCACCTTCTCTGGGGCCAACGTCCTGACTTTC.

CDR3 sequence: CATIGGNTEAFF. CDR3 DNA: TGTGCCACCATCGGGGGGAACACTGAAGCTTTCTTT. The genes are TRBV24-1 and TRBJ1-1; tentative D call: TRBD1 (5 bases). Germline V CDR1 and CDR2: KGHDR, SFDVKD. The ends were cut back, 8 bases at V and 1 base at J, with 7 bases in the middle. The CDR3 runs 12 residues.

This chain uses TRBV19 with TRBJ1-1; perhaps TRBD1 as D (5 bases). The ends were cut back, 7 bases at V and 2 bases at J, with 14 bases in the middle. The germline gives CDR1 LNHDA, CDR2 SQIVND (reference sequence). This CDR3 has 14 amino acids. The CDR3 DNA reads as TGTGCCAGTATGCGGAAGACAGTTAACACTGAAGCTTTCTTT. Translation: CASMRKTVNTEAFF. Supplemented by reference TRBV19 and TRBJ1-1, the full variable domain reads DGGITQSPKYLFRKEGQNVTLSCEQNLNHDAMYWYRQDPGQGLRLIYYSQIVNDFQKGDIAEGYSVSREKKESFPLTVTSAQKNPTAFYLCASMRKTVNTEAFFGQGTRLTVV.

This rearrangement joins TRBV27 to TRBJ1-6; D possibly corresponds to TRBD1 (5 bases). The V end was cut by 9 bases, the J end by 2 bases, with 14 bases between. This CDR3 has 15 amino acids. Germline values: CDR1 MNHEY, CDR2 SMNVEV (reference sequence). This chain's CDR3 is CASRNGGPYNSPLHF. CDR3 coding DNA: TGTGCCAGTAGGAATGGGGGACCCTATAATTCACCCCTCCACTTT.

This sequence joins TRBV5-1 and TRBJ2-2, with D uncertain. Germline CDR1 is SGHRS and CDR2 is YFSETQ. The CDR3 extends over 15 amino acids. V was clipped by 1 base and J by 6 bases, with 13 bases between them. The chain's CDR3 is CASSLSPRRAGELFF. CDR3 in DNA: TGCGCCAGCAGCTTGTCCCCAAGGAGAGCCGGGGAGCTGTTTTTT.

This chain joins TRBV15 and TRBJ1-5; TRBD1 matches at 8 bases. The length of the CDR3 is 15 residues. Germline loops: CDR1 LNHNV, CDR2 YYDKDF (reference sequence). With V trimmed by 6 bases and J by 3 bases, 7 bases remained unmatched. The CDR3 loop is CATRKGTGYNQPQHF. Written as DNA, the CDR3 is TGTGCCACCAGGAAAGGGACAGGCTACAATCAGCCCCAGCATTTT.

J is TRBJ1-4 and V is TRBV19; D is unresolved. Looked up from germline, CDR1 is LNHDA and CDR2 is SQIVND (reference sequence). CDR3 length: 12 residues. V lost 5 bases, J lost 5 bases, and 6 bases lay in between. The CDR3 region has the DNA TGTGCCAGTAGTTATCCCAATGAAAAACTGTTTTTT. As protein: CASSYPNEKLFF.

The chain is built from TRBV27 and TRBJ1-5; a weak D match, TRBD1 (5 bases). The CDR3 is 19 amino acids. The V and J ends lost 5 bases and 0 bases respectively, with 23 bases between them. The germline CDR1 and CDR2 sequences are MNHEY and SMNVEV (reference sequence). In DNA form, the CDR3 reads TGTGCCAGCAGTCCGTCAGGGTACCCCTCGATTTATAGCAATCAGCCCCAGCATTTT. Encoded protein: CASSPSGYPSIYSNQPQHF.

With regard to this clone: The junction departs from germline at one end; a sequencing error may be responsible. Here the CDR3 reads CASSLGTGKETQYF. As DNA, the CDR3 is TGTGCTAGCAGCTTAGGTACAGGGAAAGAGACCCAGTACTTC. The V and J genes are TRBV7-7 and TRBJ2-5, with D possibly TRBD1 on 6 matching bases. CDR1 is SSHAT and CDR2 is FNYEAQ in the germline V gene (reference sequence). There are 14 residues in the CDR3.

V gene TRBV19 combines with J gene TRBJ1-2; 7 positions agree with TRBD1. V was pared by 5 bases and J by 5 bases, with 8 bases of the junction left unmatched. Germline V gene data show CDR1 as LNHDA and CDR2 as SQIVND (reference sequence). This CDR3 has 14 amino acids. The CDR3 DNA reads TGTGCCAGTAGTTCTGGACAGGATGGGTATGGCTACACCTTC. Protein: CASSSGQDGYGYTF.

V gene TRBV12-3 or TRBV12-4 combines with J gene TRBJ1-1; no clear D gene. The V end lost 9 bases, the J end lost 10 bases, and 15 bases lay between the germline ends. CDR3 length: 11 residues. The CDR3 region is CASQERERAFF. CDR3 nucleotides: TGTGCCAGTCAGGAGAGGGAGCGAGCTTTCTTT.

The chain has TRBV21-1 and TRBJ1-1. TRBV21-1 is deemed a pseudogene. This CDR3 has 11 amino acids. CDR3 DNA: TGTGCCGACCGGGTGAACACTGAAGCTTTCTTT. Amino acids: CADRVNTEAFF.

This clone was observed a single time. The chain links TRBV30 to TRBJ1-6; D uncertain. V was trimmed by 0 bases and J by 2 bases, leaving 2 bases between them. CDR1 is GTSNPN and CDR2 is SVGIG in the germline V gene (reference sequence). The CDR3 runs to 13 residues. The chain's CDR3 is CAWSVTYNSPLHF. Here the CDR3 DNA reads TGTGCCTGGAGTGTTACCTATAATTCACCCCTCCACTTT.

The chain has TRBV6-5 and TRBJ1-1; the match to TRBD1 covers 9 bases. Germline values: CDR1 MNHEY, CDR2 SVGAGI. V was pared by 8 bases and J by 5 bases, with 0 bases of the junction left unmatched. There are 11 residues in the CDR3. The CDR3 region is CASGQGTEAFF. CDR3 sequence (DNA): TGTGCCAGCGGACAGGGGACTGAAGCTTTCTTT.

The gene calls are TRBV2 and TRBJ1-5, with D hard to call. Per the germline V gene, CDR1 is SNHLY and CDR2 is FYNNEI. The CDR3 has 12 residues. Trimming removed 5 bases at V and 7 bases at J, with 9 bases between. The CDR3 loop reads CASSYLGQPQHF. CDR3 nucleotides: TGTGCCAGCAGTTACCTAGGGCAGCCCCAGCATTTT.

The V call is TRBV18, the J call TRBJ2-5; 8 bases are a match to TRBD2. The CDR3 has 14 residues. Germline V gene lookup returns CDR1 KGHSH and CDR2 LQKENI. V lost 3 bases to trimming and J lost 5 bases; unmatched junction nucleotides: 5. For the CDR3, the DNA is TGTGCCAGCTCACCGGCGCAGCGGGGGGAGACCCAGTACTTC. Translating it yields CASSPAQRGETQYF.

The chain couples TRBV2 to TRBJ1-5, with D possibly matching TRBD1 (6 bases). Trimming removed 5 bases at V and 2 bases at J, with 10 bases between. Per the germline V gene, CDR1 is SNHLY and CDR2 is FYNNEI. The CDR3 has 14 amino acids. CDR3 DNA: TGTGCCAGCAGTAACAGGGACGGCAATCAGCCCCAGCATTTT. Residues: CASSNRDGNQPQHF.

The chain couples TRBV5-6 to TRBJ2-1; weak D call: TRBD1 (5 bases). Trimming removed 5 bases from V and 9 bases from J, with 15 bases in between. Germline V CDR1 and CDR2: SGHDT, YYEEEE. This CDR3 spans 13 amino acids. CDR3 in DNA: TGTGCCAGCAGTGGCGTAATTCAGGGTGAGCAGTTCTTC. Amino acid sequence: CASSGVIQGEQFF.

CDR3 sequence (DNA): TGTGCCACCAGTGACATTTACTCCTACAATGAGCAGTTCTTC. Protein sequence: CATSDIYSYNEQFF. This chain connects TRBV24-1 to TRBJ2-1; D is unclear. Germline CDR1 KGHDR, CDR2 SFDVKD. The V end lost 4 bases, the J end lost 0 bases, and 6 bases lay between the germline ends. This CDR3 contains 14 residues.

The chain has TRBV2 and TRBJ1-2; D remains ambiguous. Germline CDR1 reads SNHLY; CDR2 reads FYNNEI. The length of the CDR3 is 13 residues. Trimming shortened V by 8 bases and J by 5 bases, and 15 bases separated the two germline ends. CDR3 residues: CASQNGYTYGYTF. In DNA form, the CDR3 reads TGTGCCAGCCAAAACGGCTACACGTATGGCTACACCTTC.

The CDR3 DNA reads TGTGCCAGCAGCTTAGGGGCAGGGAACACTGAAGCTTTCTTT. Its protein product is CASSLGAGNTEAFF. The chain uses TRBV11-2 and TRBJ1-1; the D is unclear. This CDR3 has 14 amino acids. The V end lost 1 base, the J end lost 1 base, and 7 bases lay between the germline ends. Germline-derived CDR1 and CDR2 are SGHAT and FQNNGV.

The gene calls are TRBV29-1 and TRBJ2-3; 8 nucleotides line up with TRBD2. Trimming cost V 1 base and J 1 base; bases outside gene matches: 4. The CDR3 contains 15 residues. Germline V lookup: CDR1 SQVTM, CDR2 ANQGSEA. The CDR3 sequence is CSVEAVSGGTDTQYF. DNA for the CDR3: TGCAGCGTTGAAGCGGTTAGCGGGGGCACAGATACGCAGTATTTT.

The V gene is TRBV5-4, the J gene TRBJ2-3; D may be TRBD1 or TRBD2 (6 bases each). Trimming cost V 7 bases and J 5 bases, with 14 bases left between them. Germline V CDR1 and CDR2: SGHNT, YYREEE (reference sequence). CDR3 length: 13 amino acids. The CDR3 protein is CASGGPGIDTQYF. The DNA for the CDR3 is TGTGCCAGCGGGGGGCCGGGGATAGATACGCAGTATTTT.